This entry describes one T cell receptor (beta chain). No antigen is known for it. The length of the CDR3 is 14 residues. Germline-derived CDR1 and CDR2 are GTSNPN and SVGIG (reference sequence). T cells were not sorted, and total RNA was isolated straight from whole blood. Every sample had its cDNA made across eight separate reactions. TCRdb reanalyzed the 5' RACE reads, giving one entry per CDR3 protein sequence and no DNA. In all, the sample yields roughly 200,000 distinct CDR3 sequences. This entry belongs to a study of monozygotic twins with inflammatory bowel disease. Findings and caveats of the study: Researchers were unable to tell different T cell subtypes apart. Healthy co-twins showed greater TCRbeta diversity (inverse Simpson) than IBD patients.

Input material: blood. The V call is TRBV30, the J call TRBJ1-4. This sequence was found in a human donor with ulcerative colitis or Crohn's disease, or a healthy co-twin of an affected twin (not recorded which). The CDR3 loop reads CAWGHGQGNEKLFF. The variable domain in full, completed from reference TRBV30 and TRBJ1-4, reads SQTIHQWPATLVQPVGSPLSLECTVEGTSNPNLYWYRQAAGRGLQLLFYSVGIGQISSEVPQNLSASRPQDRQFILSSKKLLLSDSGFYLCAWGHGQGNEKLFFGSGTQLSVL.